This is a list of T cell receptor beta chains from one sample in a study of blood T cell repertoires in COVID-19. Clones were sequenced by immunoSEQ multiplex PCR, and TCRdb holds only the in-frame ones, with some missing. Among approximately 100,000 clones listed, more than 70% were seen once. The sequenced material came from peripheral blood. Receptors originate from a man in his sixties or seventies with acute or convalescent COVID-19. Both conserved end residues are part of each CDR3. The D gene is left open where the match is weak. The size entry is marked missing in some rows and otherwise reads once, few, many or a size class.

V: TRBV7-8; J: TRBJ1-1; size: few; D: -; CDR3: CASSLGGREREAFF; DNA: TGTGCCAGCAGCTTAGGGGGGAGGGAGAGAGAAGCTTTCTTT
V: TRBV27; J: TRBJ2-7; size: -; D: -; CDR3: CASSPLGGGLSIYEQYF; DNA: TGTGCCAGCAGCCCTCTCGGGGGAGGTCTTAGTATTTACGAGCAGTACTTC
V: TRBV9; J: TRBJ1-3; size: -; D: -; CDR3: CASSVDQGSGNTIYF; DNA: TGTGCCAGCAGCGTAGACCAGGGCTCTGGAAACACCATATATTTT
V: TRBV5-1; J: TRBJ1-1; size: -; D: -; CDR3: CASRDRDTEAFF; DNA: TGCGCCAGCAGAGACCGGGACACTGAAGCTTTCTTT
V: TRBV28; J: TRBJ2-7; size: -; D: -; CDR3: CASSFSQRYEQYF; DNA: TGTGCCAGCAGTTTTTCCCAGCGCTACGAGCAGTACTTC
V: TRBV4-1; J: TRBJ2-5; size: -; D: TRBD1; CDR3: CASSQDTGTGQETQYF; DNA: TGCGCCAGCAGCCAAGATACCGGGACAGGCCAAGAGACCCAGTACTTC
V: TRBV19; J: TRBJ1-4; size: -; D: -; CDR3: CASVGVLNEKLFF; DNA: TGTGCCAGCGTAGGGGTCCTGAATGAAAAACTGTTTTTT
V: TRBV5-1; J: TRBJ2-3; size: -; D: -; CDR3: CASSFYTDTQYF; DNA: TGCGCCAGCAGCTTTTATACAGATACGCAGTATTTT
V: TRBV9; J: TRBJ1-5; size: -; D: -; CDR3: CASSPGAGVNQPQHF; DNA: TGTGCCAGCAGCCCAGGGGCCGGGGTCAATCAGCCCCAGCATTTT
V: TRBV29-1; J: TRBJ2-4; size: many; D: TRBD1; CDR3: CSARGQGAIQYF; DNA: TGCAGCGCTAGGGGACAGGGGGCGATTCAGTACTTC
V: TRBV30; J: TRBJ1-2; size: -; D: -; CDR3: CAWSVGPGEYGYTF; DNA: TGTGCCTGGAGTGTCGGTCCAGGCGAATATGGCTACACCTTC
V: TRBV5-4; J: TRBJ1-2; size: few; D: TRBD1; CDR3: CASSFSGGYYGYTF; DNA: TGTGCCAGCAGCTTTTCAGGGGGTTACTATGGCTACACCTTC
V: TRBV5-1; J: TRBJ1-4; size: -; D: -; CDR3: CASSLNVFATNEKLFF; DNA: TGCGCCAGCAGCTTGAATGTCTTTGCAACTAATGAAAAACTGTTTTTT
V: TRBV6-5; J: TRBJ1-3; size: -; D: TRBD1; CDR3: CASSSGGGNTIYF; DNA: TGTGCCAGCAGTTCAGGGGGTGGAAACACCATATATTTT
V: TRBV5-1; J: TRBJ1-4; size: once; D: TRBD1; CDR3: CASSSTGAGEKLFF; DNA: TGCGCCAGCAGCTCGACAGGGGCCGGTGAAAAACTGTTTTTT
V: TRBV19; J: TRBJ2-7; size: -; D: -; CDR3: CASSMEHSSSYEQYF; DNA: TGTGCCAGTAGTATGGAGCATTCGAGCTCCTACGAGCAGTACTTC
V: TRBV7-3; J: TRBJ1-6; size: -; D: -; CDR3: CASSLQGGYESPLHF; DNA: TGTGCCAGCAGCTTGCAGGGTGGCTACGAATCACCCCTCCACTTT
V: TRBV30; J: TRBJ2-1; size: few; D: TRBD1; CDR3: CAWSVQGPGEQFF; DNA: TGTGCCTGGAGTGTACAGGGGCCAGGTGAGCAGTTCTTC
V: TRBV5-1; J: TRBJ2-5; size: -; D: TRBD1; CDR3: CASSWQGAETQYF; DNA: TGCGCCAGCAGCTGGCAGGGGGCAGAGACCCAGTACTTC
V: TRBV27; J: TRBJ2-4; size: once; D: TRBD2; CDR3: CASSSGLAFTKNIQYF; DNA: TGTGCCAGCAGTTCAGGACTAGCTTTCACCAAAAACATTCAGTACTTC
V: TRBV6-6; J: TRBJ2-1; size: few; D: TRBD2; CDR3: CASSYTGGSSADEQFF; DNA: TGTGCCAGCAGTTACACGGGAGGTAGCTCCGCCGATGAGCAGTTCTTC
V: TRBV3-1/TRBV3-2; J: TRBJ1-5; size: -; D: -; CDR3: CASSPSMGGLYQPQHF; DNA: TGTGCCAGCAGCCCCAGTATGGGGGGGCTTTATCAGCCCCAGCATTTT
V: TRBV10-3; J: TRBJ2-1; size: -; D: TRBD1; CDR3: CAISGVQGVNEQFF; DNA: TGTGCCATCAGTGGGGTACAGGGGGTCAATGAGCAGTTCTTC
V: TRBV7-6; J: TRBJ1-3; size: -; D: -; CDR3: CASSPSYSSGNTIYF; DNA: TGTGCCAGCAGCCCCTCGTACTCCTCTGGAAACACCATATATTTT
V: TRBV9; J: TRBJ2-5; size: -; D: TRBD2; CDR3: CASSARPLAVGETQYF; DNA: TGTGCCAGCAGCGCCCGACCGCTAGCGGTGGGGGAGACCCAGTACTTC
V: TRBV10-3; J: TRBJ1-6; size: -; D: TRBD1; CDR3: CAIRGTGRNDSPLHF; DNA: TGTGCCATCAGGGGGACAGGGAGGAACGATTCACCCCTCCACTTT
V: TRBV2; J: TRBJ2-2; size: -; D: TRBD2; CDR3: CASSAASGITGELFF; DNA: TGTGCCAGCAGTGCGGCTAGCGGGATCACCGGGGAGCTGTTTTTT
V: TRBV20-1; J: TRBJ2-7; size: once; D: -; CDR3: CSAPKGYEQYF; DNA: TGCAGTGCACCAAAGGGGTACGAGCAGTACTTC
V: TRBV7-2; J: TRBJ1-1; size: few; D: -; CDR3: CASSLAVQGTEAFF; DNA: TGTGCCAGCAGCTTAGCGGTCCAGGGGACTGAAGCTTTCTTT
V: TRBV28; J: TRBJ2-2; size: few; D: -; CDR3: CASSLWRADNTGELFF; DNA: TGTGCCAGCAGTTTGTGGAGAGCGGATAACACCGGGGAGCTGTTTTTT
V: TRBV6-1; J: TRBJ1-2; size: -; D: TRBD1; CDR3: CASSEQGARGYTF; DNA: TGTGCCAGCAGTGAGCAGGGGGCGCGCGGCTACACCTTC
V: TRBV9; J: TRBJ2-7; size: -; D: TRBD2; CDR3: CASSASSGSAYEQYF; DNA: TGTGCCAGCAGCGCCTCTAGCGGGAGCGCCTACGAGCAGTACTTC
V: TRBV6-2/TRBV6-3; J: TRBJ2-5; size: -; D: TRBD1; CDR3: CASSYRQGALETQYF; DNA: TGTGCCAGCAGTTACCGGCAGGGGGCATTAGAGACCCAGTACTTC
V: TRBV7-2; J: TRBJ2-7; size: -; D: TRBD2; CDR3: CASSLLAGGQGQYF; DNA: TGTGCCAGCAGCTTGCTAGCGGGAGGGCAGGGGCAGTACTTC
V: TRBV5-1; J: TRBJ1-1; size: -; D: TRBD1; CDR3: CASSRDTGAANTEAFF; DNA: TGCGCCAGCAGCCGAGACACAGGGGCCGCTAACACTGAAGCTTTCTTT
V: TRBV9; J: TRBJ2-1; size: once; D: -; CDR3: CASSVEDLAVSYNEQFF; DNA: TGTGCCAGCAGCGTAGAAGATTTAGCGGTCTCCTACAATGAGCAGTTCTTC
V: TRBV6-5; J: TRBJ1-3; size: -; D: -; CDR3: CASSWGSRSGNTIYF; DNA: TGTGCCAGCAGTTGGGGCAGCCGCTCTGGAAACACCATATATTTT
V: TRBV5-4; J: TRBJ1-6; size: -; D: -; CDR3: CASSLPGGRDSPLHF; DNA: TGTGCCAGCAGCTTACCAGGAGGTCGGGATTCACCCCTCCACTTT
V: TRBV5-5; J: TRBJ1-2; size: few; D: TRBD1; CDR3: CASSFGTGGESYTF; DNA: TGTGCCAGCAGCTTTGGGACAGGGGGGGAGAGCTACACCTTC
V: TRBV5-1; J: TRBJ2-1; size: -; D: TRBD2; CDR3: CASSREGLAGVYEQFF; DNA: TGCGCCAGCAGCAGGGAGGGACTAGCGGGAGTTTATGAGCAGTTCTTC
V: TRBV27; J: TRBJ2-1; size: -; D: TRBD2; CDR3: CASSLTPAGEGNEQFF; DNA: TGTGCCAGCAGTTTAACTCCAGCGGGAGAAGGGAATGAGCAGTTCTTC
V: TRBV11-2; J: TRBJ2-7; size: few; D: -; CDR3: CASSLATLNSHEQYF; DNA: TGTGCCAGCAGCTTGGCCACCTTGAATTCCCACGAGCAGTACTTC
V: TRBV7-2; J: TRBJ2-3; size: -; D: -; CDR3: CASSLAPSRGRSVLTDTQYF; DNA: TGTGCCAGCAGCTTAGCGCCAAGCCGGGGGAGGTCCGTACTCACAGATACGCAGTATTTT
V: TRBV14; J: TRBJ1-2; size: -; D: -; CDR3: CASSPGGAGFVVGYTF; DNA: TGTGCCAGCAGCCCCGGAGGGGCTGGGTTCGTCGTTGGCTACACCTTC
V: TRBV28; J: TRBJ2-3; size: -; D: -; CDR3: CASRTGTSTDTQYF; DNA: TGTGCCAGCAGGACAGGGACTAGCACAGATACGCAGTATTTT
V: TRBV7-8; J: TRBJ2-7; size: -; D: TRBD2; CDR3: CASSVTSGDLGSYEQYF; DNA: TGTGCCAGCAGCGTGACTAGCGGGGACCTCGGCTCCTACGAGCAGTACTTC
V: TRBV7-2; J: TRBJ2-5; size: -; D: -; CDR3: CASSLSGGETQYF; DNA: TGTGCCAGCAGCTTAAGTGGGGGGGAGACCCAGTACTTC
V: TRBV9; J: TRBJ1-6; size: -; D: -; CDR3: CASSVIQNNSPLHF; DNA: TGTGCCAGCAGCGTAATACAGAATAATTCACCCCTCCACTTT
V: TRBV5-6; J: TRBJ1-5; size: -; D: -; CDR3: CASYPRGSNQPQHF; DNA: TGTGCCAGCTACCCGAGAGGGAGCAATCAGCCCCAGCATTTT
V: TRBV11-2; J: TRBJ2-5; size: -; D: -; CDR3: CASIQGGSGAKETQYF; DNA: TGTGCCAGCATCCAGGGGGGATCTGGGGCAAAGGAGACCCAGTACTTC